The T cell receptor (beta chain) under discussion was sequenced for a study of neurological immune-mediated disorders. Over 190 million TCR-beta sequences from 15-18 subjects were obtained in each sequencing run. MiXCR, run by TCRdb on the 5' RACE reads, gives a single entry per CDR3 protein. Among fewer than 85,000 distinct CDR3 sequences listed, under 5.5% were seen once. This clonotype was observed a handful of times. The sequenced sample consisted of PBMCs. This TCR was sampled from a woman in her sixties or seventies with multiple sclerosis.

The CDR3 reads CSVATVTDTQYF. CDR3 coding DNA: TGCAGCGTCGCGACAGTCACAGATACGCAGTATTTT. The rearrangement links TRBV29-1 to TRBJ2-3, with D perhaps TRBD1 (5 bases). This CDR3 comprises 12 residues. In germline, CDR1 is SQVTM, CDR2 ANQGSEA. With 6 bases removed from V and 2 bases from J, the gap between germline ends came to 9 bases.